The 8 T cell receptor beta chains presented below share a single source sample, sequenced in a study of vaccination effects on CD4 cells after COVID-19. Researchers isolated CD4+ T cells once approximately 10 days of culture had elapsed. Only in-frame clones appear in the TCRdb table, and some are missing; sequencing was by immunoSEQ multiplex PCR. Here the sample spans about 58,000 clones, roughly 80% being singletons. Their cognate antigens are unknown. The sample in question was CD4+ T cells from PBMCs cultured without peptide, obtained before COVID-19 vaccination. Receptor source: a human donor who received a COVID-19 vaccine.

This clone was observed a few times. CDR3: CASSLARGAGGELFF. CDR3 coding DNA: TGCGCCAGCAGCTTGGCTCGGGGGGCTGGCGGGGAGCTGTTTTTT. This sequence joins TRBV5-1 and TRBJ2-2, with a tentative D call TRBD2 (7 bases). This CDR3 spans 15 amino acids. The V and J ends lost 0 bases and 7 bases respectively, with 13 bases between them. Germline CDR1 and CDR2: SGHRS and YFSETQ. The variable domain in full, with the rest retrieved from reference TRBV5-1 and TRBJ2-2, is KAGVTQTPRYLIKTRGQQVTLSCSPISGHRSVSWYQQTPGQGLQFLFEYFSETQRNKGNFPGRFSGRQFSNSRSEMNVSTLELGDSALYLCASSLARGAGGELFFGEGSRLTVL.

The chain combines TRBV12-5 with TRBJ2-5; perhaps TRBD2 as D (5 bases). The CDR3 totals 13 residues. Trimming took 2 bases from V and 5 from J, leaving 9 bases between them. The germline V gene has CDR1 LGHNT and CDR2 FRNRAP. The CDR3 loop is CASGLSGFETQYF. In nucleotides, the CDR3 is TGTGCTAGTGGTTTGTCGGGGTTTGAGACCCAGTACTTC.

This chain connects TRBV10-3 to TRBJ2-5; no clear D. Germline V lookup: CDR1 ENHRY, CDR2 SYGVKD. The V end lost 3 bases, the J end lost 4 bases, and 9 bases lay between the germline ends. The CDR3 runs to 13 residues. The CDR3 DNA sequence: TGTGCCATCAGTGAAACCCCAGGAGAGACCCAGTACTTC. It encodes CAISETPGETQYF.

CDR3: CASSPSTGGGNSPLHF. As DNA, the CDR3 is TGTGCCAGCTCACCGAGTACAGGGGGGGGGAATTCACCCCTCCACTTT. This chain links TRBV18 with TRBJ1-6; 8 positions agree with TRBD1. Germline CDR1 is KGHSH and CDR2 is LQKENI. V gave up 3 bases and J gave up 7 bases; unmatched junction bases: 8. There are 16 residues in the CDR3.

This rearrangement joins TRBV4-1 to TRBJ2-3; 10 bases map to TRBD2. CDR1 is MGHRA and CDR2 is YSYEKL in the germline V gene. V gave up 1 base and J gave up 3 bases; unmatched junction bases: 7. The CDR3 runs to 17 residues. CDR3 in amino acids: CASSQGPSGGRTDTQYF. The CDR3 region has the DNA TGCGCCAGCAGCCAAGGCCCTAGCGGGGGACGGACAGATACGCAGTATTTT.

The V and J genes are TRBV29-1 and TRBJ1-1; 7 nucleotides align to TRBD1. The length of the CDR3 is 13 residues. Unmatched junction bases numbered 16, after V lost 7 bases and J lost 11 bases. From germline, CDR1 is SQVTM and CDR2 ANQGSEA. The CDR3 sequence is CSAGGQDGARAFF. The DNA for the CDR3 is TGCAGCGCTGGTGGACAGGACGGGGCGAGGGCTTTCTTT.

This chain joins TRBV2 and TRBJ2-5; D may be TRBD1 (6 bases). V lost 3 bases to trimming and J lost 6 bases, with 14 bases between them. The CDR3 runs 14 residues. The germline CDR1 and CDR2 sequences are SNHLY and FYNNEI. CDR3: CASSDDLGAKTQYF. CDR3 in DNA: TGTGCCAGCAGTGACGACCTGGGGGCCAAGACCCAGTACTTC.

The chain combines TRBV9 with TRBJ2-1; D remains ambiguous. Trimming took off 3 bases at V and 12 bases at J, with 16 bases between the two ends. CDR1 is SGDLS, CDR2 YYNGEE, per germline. The CDR3 consists of 13 residues. The CDR3 sequence: CASSDGPWGSQFF. CDR3 coding DNA: TGTGCCAGCAGCGATGGGCCATGGGGTTCGCAGTTCTTC.